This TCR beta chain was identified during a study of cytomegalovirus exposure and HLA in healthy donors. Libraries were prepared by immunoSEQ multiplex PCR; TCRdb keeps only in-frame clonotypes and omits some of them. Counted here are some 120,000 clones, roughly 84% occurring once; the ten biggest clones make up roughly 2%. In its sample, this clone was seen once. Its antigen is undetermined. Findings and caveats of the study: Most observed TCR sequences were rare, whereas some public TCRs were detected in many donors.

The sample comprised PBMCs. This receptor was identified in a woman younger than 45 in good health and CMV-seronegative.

The CDR3 DNA reads as TGTGCCATCAGTGGTTACGGGGACAGCTACGAGCAGTACTTC. This encodes CAISGYGDSYEQYF. The chain combines TRBV10-3 with TRBJ2-7, with 7 bases aligning to TRBD1. The CDR3 has 14 residues. The V gene's germline CDR1 is ENHRY and CDR2 SYGVKD. The trim removed 4 bases at V and 3 bases at J, leaving 6 bases unmatched.